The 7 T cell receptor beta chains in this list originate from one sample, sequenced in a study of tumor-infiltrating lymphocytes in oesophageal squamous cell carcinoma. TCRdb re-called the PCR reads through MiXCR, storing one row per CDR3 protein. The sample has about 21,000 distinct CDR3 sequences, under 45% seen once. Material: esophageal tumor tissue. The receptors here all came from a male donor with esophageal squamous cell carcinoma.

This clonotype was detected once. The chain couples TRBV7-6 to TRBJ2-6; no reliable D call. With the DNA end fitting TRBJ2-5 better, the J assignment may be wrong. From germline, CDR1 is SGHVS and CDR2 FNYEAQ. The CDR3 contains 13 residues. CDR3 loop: CASIRTLQETQYF. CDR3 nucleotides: TGTGCCAGCATCAGGACCCTGCAAGAGACCCAGTACTTC.

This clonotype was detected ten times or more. CDR3 coding DNA: TGTGCCAGCAGTGAAGCGTGGGGAGTTGGAAACACCATATATTTT. It codes for CASSEAWGVGNTIYF. The chain carries TRBV6-1 and TRBJ1-3; D unclear. CDR1 and CDR2 from the germline V gene are MNHNS and SASEGT. This CDR3 is built from 15 residues. Trimming cost V 0 bases and J 3 bases, with 9 bases left between them.

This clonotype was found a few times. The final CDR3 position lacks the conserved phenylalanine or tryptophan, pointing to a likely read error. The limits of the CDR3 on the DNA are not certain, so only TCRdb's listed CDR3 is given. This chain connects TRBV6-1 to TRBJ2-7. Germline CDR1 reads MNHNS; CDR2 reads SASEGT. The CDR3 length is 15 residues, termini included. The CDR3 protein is CASSVVRLYGYTFGS.

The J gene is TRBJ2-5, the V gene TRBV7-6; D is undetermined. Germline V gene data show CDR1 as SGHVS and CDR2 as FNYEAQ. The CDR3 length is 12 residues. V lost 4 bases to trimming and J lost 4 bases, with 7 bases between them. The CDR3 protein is CASSSRGETQYF. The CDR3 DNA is TGTGCCAGCAGCTCACGAGGAGAGACCCAGTACTTC.

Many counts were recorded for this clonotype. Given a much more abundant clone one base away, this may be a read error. CDR3 in DNA: TGTGCCAGCACCCCGGGACAGGGGATACTAGCGGGAGGGCCGCGATCCTACAATGAGCAGTACTTC. This sequence encodes CASTPGQGILAGGPRSYNEQYF. The chain joins TRBV27 to TRBJ2-1; 13 nucleotides match TRBD2. Near its end, the DNA agrees better with TRBJ2-7, so the J call may be wrong. This CDR3 has 22 residues. CDR1 is MNHEY and CDR2 is SMNVEV in the germline V gene (reference sequence).

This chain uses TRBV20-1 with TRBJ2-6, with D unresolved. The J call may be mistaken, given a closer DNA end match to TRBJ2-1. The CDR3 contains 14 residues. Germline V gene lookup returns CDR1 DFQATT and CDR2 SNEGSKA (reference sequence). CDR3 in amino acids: CSTEDPSLRNEQFF. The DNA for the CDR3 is TGCAGCACCGAGGACCCTTCTCTCCGCAATGAGCAGTTCTTC.

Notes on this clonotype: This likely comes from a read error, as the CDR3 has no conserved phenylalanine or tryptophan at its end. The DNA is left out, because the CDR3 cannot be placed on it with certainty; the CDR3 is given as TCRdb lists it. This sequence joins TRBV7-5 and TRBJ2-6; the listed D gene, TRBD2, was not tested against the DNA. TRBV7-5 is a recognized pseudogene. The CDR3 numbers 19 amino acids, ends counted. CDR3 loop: CISVPEPPTPRDYGYTFGP.